This T cell receptor beta chain was obtained from a study of monozygotic twins with inflammatory bowel disease. This CDR3 contains 14 residues. TCRdb re-analyzed the 5' RACE reads; it lists each CDR3 protein once, without DNA. The repertoire shows roughly 300,000 distinct CDR3 sequences; the top ten hold roughly 5.3%. The sequence came from a human donor with ulcerative colitis or Crohn's disease, or a healthy co-twin of an affected twin (not recorded which). Sequencing was done on a sample of blood. V and J are TRBV12-3 or TRBV12-4 and TRBJ2-2. CDR3 residues: CASRRGTNTGELFF.